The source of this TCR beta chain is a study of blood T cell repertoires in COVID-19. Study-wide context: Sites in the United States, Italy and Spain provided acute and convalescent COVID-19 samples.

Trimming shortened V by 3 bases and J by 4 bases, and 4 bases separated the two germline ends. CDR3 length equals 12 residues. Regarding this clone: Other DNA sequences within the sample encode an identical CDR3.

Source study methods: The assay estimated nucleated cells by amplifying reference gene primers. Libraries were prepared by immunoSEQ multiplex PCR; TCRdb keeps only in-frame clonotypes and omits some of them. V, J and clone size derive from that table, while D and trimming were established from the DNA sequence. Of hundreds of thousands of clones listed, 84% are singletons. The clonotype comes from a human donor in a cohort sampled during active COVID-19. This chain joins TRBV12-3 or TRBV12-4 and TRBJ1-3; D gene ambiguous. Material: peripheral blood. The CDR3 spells CASSLSGNTIYF. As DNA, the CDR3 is TGTGCCAGCAGTTTGTCGGGAAACACCATATATTTT.